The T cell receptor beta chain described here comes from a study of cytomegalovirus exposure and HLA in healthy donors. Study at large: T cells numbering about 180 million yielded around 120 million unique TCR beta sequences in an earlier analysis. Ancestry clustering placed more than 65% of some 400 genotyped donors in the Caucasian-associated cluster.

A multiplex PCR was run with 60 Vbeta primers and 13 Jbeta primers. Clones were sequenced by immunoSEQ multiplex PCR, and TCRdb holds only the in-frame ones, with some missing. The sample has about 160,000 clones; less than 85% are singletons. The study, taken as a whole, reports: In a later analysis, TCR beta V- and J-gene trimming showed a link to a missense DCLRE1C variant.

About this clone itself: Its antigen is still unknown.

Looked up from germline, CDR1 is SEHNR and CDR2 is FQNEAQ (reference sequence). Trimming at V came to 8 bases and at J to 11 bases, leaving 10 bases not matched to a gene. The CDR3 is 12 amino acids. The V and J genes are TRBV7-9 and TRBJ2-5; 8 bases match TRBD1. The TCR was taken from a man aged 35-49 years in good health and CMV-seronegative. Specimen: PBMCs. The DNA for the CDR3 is TGTGCCAGCGTGGACAGGGCCTTGGAGCAGTACTTC. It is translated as CASVDRALEQYF.